The clone carrying this TCR beta chain occurred a few times. The CDR3 has 15 amino acids. The germline CDR1 and CDR2 sequences are SNHLY and FYNNEI. V shed 3 bases and J shed 2 bases, with 11 bases lying between them. The protocol was immunoSEQ multiplex PCR, while the TCRdb copy is restricted to in-frame clones and leaves out a portion. The sample holds about 140,000 clones, more than 60% seen once. This sample was taken from a study of blood T cell repertoires in COVID-19. Sequenced input: peripheral blood. The chain uses TRBV2 and TRBJ1-3; possible D gene TRBD1, 5 bases. This TCR derives from a man at least 80 years old with acute or convalescent COVID-19. CDR3 in amino acids: CASSDLGGAGNTIYF. The CDR3 DNA sequence: TGTGCCAGCAGTGACTTGGGGGGAGCTGGAAACACCATATATTTT.